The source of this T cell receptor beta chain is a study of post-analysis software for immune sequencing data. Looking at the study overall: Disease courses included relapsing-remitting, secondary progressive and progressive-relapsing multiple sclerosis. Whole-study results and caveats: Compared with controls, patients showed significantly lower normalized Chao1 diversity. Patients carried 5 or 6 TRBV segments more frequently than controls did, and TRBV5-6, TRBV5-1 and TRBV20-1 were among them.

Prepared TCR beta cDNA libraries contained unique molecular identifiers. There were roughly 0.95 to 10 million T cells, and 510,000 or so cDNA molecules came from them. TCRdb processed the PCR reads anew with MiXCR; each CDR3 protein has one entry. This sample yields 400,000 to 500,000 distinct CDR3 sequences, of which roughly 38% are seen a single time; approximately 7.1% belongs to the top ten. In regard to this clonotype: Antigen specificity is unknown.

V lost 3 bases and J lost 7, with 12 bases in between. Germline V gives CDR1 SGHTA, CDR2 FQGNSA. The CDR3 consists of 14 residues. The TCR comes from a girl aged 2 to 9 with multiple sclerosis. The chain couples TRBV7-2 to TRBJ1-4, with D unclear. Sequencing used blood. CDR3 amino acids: CASSFGGSVEKLFF. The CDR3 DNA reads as TGTGCCAGCAGCTTCGGAGGGTCGGTTGAAAAACTGTTTTTT.